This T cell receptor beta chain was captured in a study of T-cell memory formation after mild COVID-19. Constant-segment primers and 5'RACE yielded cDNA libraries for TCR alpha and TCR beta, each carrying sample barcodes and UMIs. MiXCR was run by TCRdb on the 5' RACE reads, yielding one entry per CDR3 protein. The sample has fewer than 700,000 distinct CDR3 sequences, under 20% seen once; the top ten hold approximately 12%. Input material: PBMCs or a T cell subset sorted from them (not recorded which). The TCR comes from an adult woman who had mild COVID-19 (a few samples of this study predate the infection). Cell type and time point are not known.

The CDR3 protein is CASSSWTGSSYEQYF. The DNA for the CDR3 is TGTGCCAGCAGCTCGTGGACAGGGAGCTCCTACGAGCAGTACTTC. The rearrangement uses TRBV7-8 and TRBJ2-7; 8 positions agree with TRBD1. Germline V gives CDR1 SGHVS, CDR2 FQNEAQ. The J segment lost 0 bases and the V segment lost 4 bases, leaving 5 bases of the junction unmatched. This CDR3 has 15 amino acids.